A selection of T cell receptor beta chains follows, all from one sample in a study of blood T cell repertoires in COVID-19. Data came from immunoSEQ multiplex PCR; TCRdb stores just in-frame clones and leaves some out. Among under 150,000 clones, roughly 80% were seen once, and the ten largest hold 3.5% to 4.5%. Sequenced input: peripheral blood. Receptors originate from a woman aged 55-70 years with acute or convalescent COVID-19. Each CDR3 is given with its conserved first and last residue. The D gene is left open where the match is weak. Size tells how often a clone was seen (once, few, many) or the class of an expanded clone, and some rows leave it out.

V	D	J	size	DNA	CDR3
TRBV28	NA	TRBJ2-7	NA	TGTGCCAGCAGTCGGGGAGGTAGCTCCTACGAGCAGTACTTC	CASSRGGSSYEQYF
TRBV9	TRBD2	TRBJ2-5	NA	TGTGCCAGCAGCGTAGGGGCGGGAGTCGAAGTGACCCAGTACTTC	CASSVGAGVEVTQYF
TRBV19	TRBD2	TRBJ2-4	NA	TGTGCCAGTAGCAGCGGACTAGCCGCCCTAGCCAAAAACATTCAGTACTTC	CASSSGLAALAKNIQYF
TRBV25-1	NA	TRBJ2-5	NA	TGTGCCAGCAGTGGGAGGACGGCTGAAGAGACCCAGTACTTC	CASSGRTAEETQYF
TRBV7-9	NA	TRBJ2-3	few	TGTGCCAGCAGCCCGCGGTCTGGGGCCAGCACAGATACGCAGTATTTT	CASSPRSGASTDTQYF
TRBV2	TRBD1	TRBJ1-5	NA	TGTGCCAGCAGGCACAGGGGAGGCAATCAGCCCCAGCATTTT	CASRHRGGNQPQHF
TRBV5-1	NA	TRBJ1-1	NA	TGCGCCAGCAGCTTTTCCCAGGGAGGTGAAGCTTTCTTT	CASSFSQGGEAFF
TRBV3-1/TRBV3-2	TRBD2	TRBJ2-5	NA	TGTGCCAGCAGCCCTCGGGGGGTCAATGGAGAGACCCAGTACTTC	CASSPRGVNGETQYF
TRBV6-5	TRBD1	TRBJ2-7	NA	TGTGCCAGCAGTTACAGGGGGCAGGGGACCTACGAGCAGTACTTC	CASSYRGQGTYEQYF
TRBV12-3/TRBV12-4	NA	TRBJ1-1	NA	TGTGCCAGTCTCCTAGCCTTGAACACTGAAGCTTTCTTT	CASLLALNTEAFF
TRBV7-2	NA	TRBJ2-7	NA	TGTGCCAGCAGCTTTGGTAGTACTTTTCAGTACTTC	CASSFGSTFQYF
TRBV24-1	NA	TRBJ1-3	NA	TGTGCCACCAGTGATTCTCAGGTAGAAGGAAACACCATATATTTT	CATSDSQVEGNTIYF
TRBV3-1/TRBV3-2	TRBD1	TRBJ1-2	NA	TGTGCCAGCAGCCACCGGGACAGGGTGGGCTATGGCTACACCTTC	CASSHRDRVGYGYTF
TRBV7-9	NA	TRBJ1-2	NA	TGTGCCAGCAGCTTACGGCAGGGAAGAAACTATGGCTACACCTTC	CASSLRQGRNYGYTF
TRBV20-1	NA	TRBJ2-7	NA	TGCAGTGCTAGTTCAGCTGGGAGCAACGAGCAGTACTTC	CSASSAGSNEQYF
TRBV15	TRBD1	TRBJ1-2	few	TGTGCCACCAGCAGAGACAGGACAGGGAATGGCTACACCTTC	CATSRDRTGNGYTF
TRBV16	TRBD1	TRBJ2-7	many	TGTGCCAGCAGCCAGGCCGGGACAGGGTACCACGAGCAGTACTTC	CASSQAGTGYHEQYF
TRBV19	TRBD1	TRBJ1-2	NA	TGTGCCAGCTCAATCCCGGGACAGTCTCCCTATGGCTACACCTTC	CASSIPGQSPYGYTF
TRBV4-2	TRBD2	TRBJ2-3	NA	TGTGCCAGCAGCCACGCAGGGACTAGCGGGAAATCAGATACGCAGTATTTT	CASSHAGTSGKSDTQYF
TRBV6-4	NA	TRBJ1-5	NA	TGTGCCAGCAGCCCCCAAGCTTATAGCAATCAGCCCCAGCATTTT	CASSPQAYSNQPQHF
TRBV19	TRBD1	TRBJ1-2	NA	TGTGCCAGTAGTTCGCAGGGGGGATCAGGCTATGGCTACACCTTC	CASSSQGGSGYGYTF
TRBV5-4	NA	TRBJ2-7	NA	TGTGCCAGCACCCCCCTCGGACTAAACGCTCACTACGAGCAGTACTTC	CASTPLGLNAHYEQYF
TRBV19	NA	TRBJ1-1	NA	TGTGCCAGTAGTATTGAGACTGAAGCTTTCTTT	CASSIETEAFF
TRBV5-1	TRBD1	TRBJ2-7	NA	TGCGCCAGCAGCGACCGGGACAGGGGTTCCTACGAGCAGTACTTC	CASSDRDRGSYEQYF
TRBV10-3	NA	TRBJ1-1	NA	TGTGCCATCAGTGCGTATACCCCAGCGGAATCTGAAGCTTTCTTT	CAISAYTPAESEAFF
TRBV25-1	TRBD1	TRBJ1-5	NA	TGTGCCTCGACAGGGGCTGGGAGCAATCAGCCCCAGCATTTT	CASTGAGSNQPQHF
TRBV12-3/TRBV12-4	TRBD2	TRBJ2-1	once	TGTGCCAGCAGTAGCGGGAGTGGTCTAGGGCAGTTCTTC	CASSSGSGLGQFF
TRBV7-9	NA	TRBJ2-7	NA	TGTGCCAGCAGCTTAAGAGGGACACCCTACGAGCAGTACTTC	CASSLRGTPYEQYF
TRBV5-1	TRBD2	TRBJ2-7	NA	TGCGCCAGCAGCCCCGGACTAGCGGGAGGAGGCTACGAGCAGTACTTC	CASSPGLAGGGYEQYF
TRBV2	TRBD2	TRBJ2-3	NA	TGTGCCAGCAGGGGACTAGGCACAGATACGCAGTATTTT	CASRGLGTDTQYF
TRBV5-1	TRBD2	TRBJ2-1	NA	TGCGCCAGCAGCTGGGTAGCGGGAGAGGGCGGTGAGCAGTTCTTC	CASSWVAGEGGEQFF
TRBV7-8	TRBD1	TRBJ2-2	NA	TGTGCCAGCAGCTTAGGGAGACAGGGCGGAACGGGGGAGCTGTTTTTT	CASSLGRQGGTGELFF
TRBV11-3	NA	TRBJ1-1	NA	TGTGCCAGCAGCGTAGAGGGGGGAAACACTGAAGCTTTCTTT	CASSVEGGNTEAFF
TRBV5-1	NA	TRBJ2-2	NA	TGCGCCAGCAGCCACAGGTACTCGAACACCGGGGAGCTGTTTTTT	CASSHRYSNTGELFF
TRBV28	TRBD1	TRBJ1-1	NA	TGTGCCAGCAGCGACAGGGGGCGGAACACTGAAGCTTTCTTT	CASSDRGRNTEAFF
TRBV4-1	NA	TRBJ1-2	NA	TGCGCCAGCAGCCAAGACGGGCTGGGGGCGCCCAACTATGGCTACACCTTC	CASSQDGLGAPNYGYTF
TRBV7-2	TRBD1	TRBJ2-6	NA	TGTGCCAGCAGCTTAGGCGGGACAGGTTTTTCTGGGGCCAACGTCCTGACTTTC	CASSLGGTGFSGANVLTF
TRBV11-2	NA	TRBJ1-5	NA	TGTGCCAGCAGCTTAGGCAGGGAATGGTATCAGCCCCAGCATTTT	CASSLGREWYQPQHF
TRBV11-1	NA	TRBJ2-3	NA	TGTGCCAGCAGCTTAAATTCTCCAGATACGCAGTATTTT	CASSLNSPDTQYF
TRBV10-3	NA	TRBJ2-7	NA	TGTGCCATCAGTGACCTGTACGGCCGTGGGGAGCACGAGCAGTACTTC	CAISDLYGRGEHEQYF
TRBV27	NA	TRBJ1-2	NA	TGTGCCAGCAGTTTACAGGGTTTCTATGGCTACACCTTC	CASSLQGFYGYTF
TRBV27	TRBD1	TRBJ2-1	NA	TGTGCCAGCAGGGGACAGGGAGATCGGCAGTTCTTC	CASRGQGDRQFF
TRBV5-6	NA	TRBJ2-6	NA	TGTGCCAGCAGACCCTTCAGGGTTTCTGGGGCCAACGTCCTGACTTTC	CASRPFRVSGANVLTF
TRBV11-2	NA	TRBJ1-1	NA	TGTGCCAGCAGCTTAAGGAGAACCAAATTGAACACTGAAGCTTTCTTT	CASSLRRTKLNTEAFF
TRBV4-1	NA	TRBJ2-7	NA	TGCGCCAGCAGCCAAGTAACAGACTACGAGCAGTACTTC	CASSQVTDYEQYF
TRBV27	TRBD1	TRBJ1-4	NA	TGTGCCAGCAGTCCGAGGACAGGCCGCGGAACTAATGAAAAACTGTTTTTT	CASSPRTGRGTNEKLFF
TRBV11-3	NA	TRBJ2-5	NA	TGTGCCAGCAGCTCGGCGGGACTCCCCAGTGGGACCCAGTACTTC	CASSSAGLPSGTQYF
TRBV2	TRBD1	TRBJ2-2	NA	TGTGCCACATCACAGGGGACGGACACCGGGGAGCTGTTTTTT	CATSQGTDTGELFF
TRBV9	TRBD2	TRBJ2-3	NA	TGTGCCAGCAGCGCCTCCCCGGGACTAGCGGGAGGGTGGATGAGAACAGATACGCAGTATTTT	CASSASPGLAGGWMRTDTQYF
TRBV11-3	TRBD1	TRBJ1-2	few	TGTGCCAGCAGCTTATATAAGGGGGCGCGGCACTATGGCTACACCTTC	CASSLYKGARHYGYTF
TRBV5-6	NA	TRBJ2-2	NA	TGTGCCAGCAGCTTGGGGAGGGCCGGGGAGCTGTTTTTT	CASSLGRAGELFF
TRBV10-3	NA	TRBJ1-5	NA	TGTGCCATCAGTGACGGAGGGGAGGCTCAGCCCCAGCATTTT	CAISDGGEAQPQHF
TRBV18	TRBD1	TRBJ1-5	NA	TGTGCCAGCTCACACAGACAGGGGACCCATCAGCCCCAGCATTTT	CASSHRQGTHQPQHF
TRBV7-9	NA	TRBJ2-3	NA	TGTGCCAGCAGCTGGGGGCAGGGTCGCACAGATACGCAGTATTTT	CASSWGQGRTDTQYF